This TCR beta chain was found in a study of cytomegalovirus exposure and HLA in healthy donors. The wider study: Previous work identified roughly 120 million unique TCR beta sequences from about 179 million T cells.

In the PCR, 60 Vbeta and 13 Jbeta primers were used. Profiled with immunoSEQ multiplex PCR; TCRdb holds only in-frame clones, not every one. The data contain some 140,000 clones, roughly three quarters of them singletons. Remarks on this clone: Antigen specificity is unknown.

Points from the study as a whole: Both high specificity and high sensitivity reportedly marked the classifier's diagnosis of cytomegalovirus status. Previously analyzed data showed that most TCR beta V segments were productive at a frequency of about 90% or about 30%. As a later analysis showed, several of the most significant clusters appeared to be linked to common viral pathogens.

Input material: PBMCs. The TCR sequence derives from a man aged 30 to 39 in good health and CMV-seropositive.

The CDR3 DNA reads TGTGCCAGCTCACCTTCAGCGGGAGTAAGAAATGAGCAGTTCTTC. The encoded protein is CASSPSAGVRNEQFF. The chain links TRBV18 to TRBJ2-1; TRBD2 agrees at 8 bases. V dropped 3 bases and J dropped 7; count of bases not matched to a gene: 8. Germline V gene lookup returns CDR1 KGHSH and CDR2 LQKENI. The CDR3 has 15 residues.